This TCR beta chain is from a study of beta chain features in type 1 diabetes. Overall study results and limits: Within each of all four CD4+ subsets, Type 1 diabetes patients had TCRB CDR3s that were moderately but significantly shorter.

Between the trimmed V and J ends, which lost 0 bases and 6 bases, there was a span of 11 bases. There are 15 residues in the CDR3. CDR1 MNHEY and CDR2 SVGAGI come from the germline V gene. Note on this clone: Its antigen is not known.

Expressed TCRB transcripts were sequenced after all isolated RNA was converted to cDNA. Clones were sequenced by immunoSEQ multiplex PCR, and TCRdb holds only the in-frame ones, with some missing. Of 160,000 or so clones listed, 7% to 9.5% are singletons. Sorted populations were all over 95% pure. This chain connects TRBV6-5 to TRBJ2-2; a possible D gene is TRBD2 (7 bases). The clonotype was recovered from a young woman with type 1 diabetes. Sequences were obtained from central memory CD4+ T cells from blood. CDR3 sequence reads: CASSYSRGRPGELFF. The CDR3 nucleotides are TGTGCCAGCAGTTACTCGCGGGGGCGCCCCGGGGAGCTGTTTTTT.